The next 11 T cell receptor beta chains were all read from a single sample in a study of blood T cell repertoires in COVID-19. Here immunoSEQ multiplex PCR was the method, and the copy in TCRdb shows in-frame clones only, minus some. Here the sample spans 400,000 or so clones, 70% to 90% being singletons. The specimen sequenced was peripheral blood. The receptors shown here come from a young man with COVID-19, enrolled during active disease.

This chain connects TRBV2 to TRBJ1-5; D gene unclear. Germline V gene data show CDR1 as SNHLY and CDR2 as FYNNEI. V was trimmed by 2 bases and J by 6 bases, leaving 14 bases between them. This CDR3 has 15 residues. The CDR3 sequence is CASSENSGPGQPQHF. For the CDR3, the DNA is TGTGCCAGCAGTGAAAACAGCGGCCCTGGTCAGCCCCAGCATTTT.

CDR3 loop: CSASLRASADLLTQYF. Written as DNA, the CDR3 is TGCAGTGCTAGTCTGAGGGCTAGCGCAGATTTACTTACGCAGTATTTT. The chain links TRBV20-1 to TRBJ2-3; D might be TRBD2 (6 bases). The CDR3 extends over 16 amino acids. CDR1 is DFQATT, CDR2 SNEGSKA, per germline (reference sequence). Trimming took off 3 bases at V and 8 bases at J, with 24 bases between the two ends.

The V gene is TRBV11-3, the J gene TRBJ1-1; D is possibly TRBD1 (6 bases). Germline V gene data show CDR1 as SGHNT and CDR2 as YENEEA. The CDR3 spans 14 residues. Trimming shortened V by 4 bases and J by 1 base, and 10 bases separated the two germline ends. CDR3 region: CASSSGTQNTEAFF. DNA of the CDR3: TGTGCCAGCAGCTCCGGGACACAGAACACTGAAGCTTTCTTT.

The rearrangement joins TRBV15 to TRBJ1-1, with 7 bases identical to TRBD1. Per germline, CDR1 LNHNV and CDR2 YYDKDF (reference sequence). V dropped 1 base and J dropped 4; count of bases not matched to a gene: 6. The CDR3 length is 15 residues. For the CDR3, the DNA is TGTGCCACCAGCAGAGGGAGGGGGCAGGGCACTGAAGCTTTCTTT. Amino acids: CATSRGRGQGTEAFF.

The rearrangement links TRBV6-1 to TRBJ2-3; D is perhaps TRBD2 (5 bases). Trimming stripped 4 bases from V and 0 bases from J, with 17 bases between. Germline V gene data show CDR1 as MNHNS and CDR2 as SASEGT. The CDR3 sequence is 17 residues long. CDR3 nucleotides: TGTGCCAGCAGTGTCTTACGGGGTCGAACTAGCACAGATACGCAGTATTTT. It yields the protein CASSVLRGRTSTDTQYF.

As to this clone: The same CDR3 also results from other DNA sequences found in this sample. V is TRBV18 and J is TRBJ2-3; 11 bases are shared with TRBD2. The CDR3 extends over 16 amino acids. V was clipped by 1 base and J by 2 bases; unmatched bases: 2. Germline-derived CDR1 and CDR2 are KGHSH and LQKENI. CDR3 in amino acids: CASSPLAGGSTDTQYF. CDR3 nucleotide sequence: TGTGCCAGCTCACCACTAGCGGGAGGGTCCACAGATACGCAGTATTTT.

V usage is TRBV5-1 and J usage is TRBJ1-1; TRBD1 might be the D (6 bases). V was cut by 4 bases and J by 2 bases, with 15 bases left in between. This CDR3 spans 15 amino acids. CDR1 and CDR2 from the germline V gene are SGHRS and YFSETQ. CDR3 protein: CASSPYRELNTEAFF. CDR3 DNA: TGCGCCAGCAGCCCATACAGGGAATTAAACACTGAAGCTTTCTTT.

This chain joins TRBV10-2 and TRBJ2-7; TRBD2 matches at 7 bases. The trim removed 0 bases at V and 2 bases at J, leaving 4 bases unmatched. Per the germline V gene, CDR1 is WSHSY and CDR2 is SAAADI. CDR3 length equals 15 residues. CDR3 amino acids: CASSESRGGAYEQYF. CDR3 nucleotide sequence: TGCGCCAGCAGTGAGTCGAGGGGAGGGGCCTACGAGCAGTACTTC.

V gene TRBV28 combines with J gene TRBJ1-2, with 10 bases lining up with TRBD1. The CDR3 consists of 13 residues. Germline-derived CDR1 and CDR2 are MDHEN and SYDVKM. V dropped 7 bases and J dropped 4; count of bases not matched to a gene: 3. In DNA, the CDR3 is TGTGCCAGCAAGACAGGGGGCGGCTATGGCTACACCTTC. This codes for CASKTGGGYGYTF.

The J gene is TRBJ1-4, the V gene TRBV5-1, with TRBD1 matching over 8 bases. The J segment lost 7 bases and the V segment lost 0 bases, leaving 5 bases of the junction unmatched. Germline loops: CDR1 SGHRS, CDR2 YFSETQ. This CDR3 spans 15 amino acids. This CDR3 reads CASSLEGQEGEKLFF. As DNA, the CDR3 is TGCGCCAGCAGCTTGGAGGGACAGGAAGGTGAAAAACTGTTTTTT.

This sequence joins TRBV27 and TRBJ1-6; 9 bases map to TRBD1. The J segment lost 10 bases and the V segment lost 5 bases, leaving 9 bases of the junction unmatched. The germline CDR1 and CDR2 sequences are MNHEY and SMNVEV (reference sequence). The CDR3 covers 15 residues. CDR3 loop: CASSTGTGLGSPLHF. CDR3 nucleotides: TGTGCCAGCAGTACTGGGACAGGGTTGGGGTCACCCCTCCACTTT.